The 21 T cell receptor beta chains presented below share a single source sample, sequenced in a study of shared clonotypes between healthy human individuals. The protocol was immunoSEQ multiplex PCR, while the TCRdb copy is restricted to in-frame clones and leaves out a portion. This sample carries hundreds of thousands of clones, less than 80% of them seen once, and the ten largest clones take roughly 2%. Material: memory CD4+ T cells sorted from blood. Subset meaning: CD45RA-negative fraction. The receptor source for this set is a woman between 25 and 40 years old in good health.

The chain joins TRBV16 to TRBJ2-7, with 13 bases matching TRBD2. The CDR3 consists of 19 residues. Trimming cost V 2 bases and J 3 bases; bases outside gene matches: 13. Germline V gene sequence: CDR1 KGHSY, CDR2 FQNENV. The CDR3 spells CASSQIRGLAGPRRYEQYF. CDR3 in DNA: TGTGCCAGCAGCCAAATTAGGGGACTAGCGGGACCCAGACGCTACGAGCAGTACTTC.

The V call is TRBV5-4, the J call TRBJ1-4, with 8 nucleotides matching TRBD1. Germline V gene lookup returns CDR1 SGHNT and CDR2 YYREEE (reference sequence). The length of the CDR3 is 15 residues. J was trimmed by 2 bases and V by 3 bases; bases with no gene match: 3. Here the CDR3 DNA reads TGTGCCAGCAGCTCACAGGGGGGGACTAATGAAAAACTGTTTTTT. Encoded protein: CASSSQGGTNEKLFF.

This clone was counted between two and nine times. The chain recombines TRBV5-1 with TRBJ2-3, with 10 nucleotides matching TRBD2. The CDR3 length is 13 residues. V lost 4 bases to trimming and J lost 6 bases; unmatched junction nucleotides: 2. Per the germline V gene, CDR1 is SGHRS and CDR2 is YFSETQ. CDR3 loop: CASSLAGVDTQYF. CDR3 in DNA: TGCGCCAGCAGCCTAGCGGGAGTGGATACGCAGTATTTT.

CDR3 DNA sequence: TGTGCCAGCAGCGTAAACCAGGGTCGGGGCAATCAGCCCCAGCATTTT. It encodes CASSVNQGRGNQPQHF. The rearrangement uses TRBV7-8 and TRBJ1-5, with D possibly TRBD1 on 5 matching bases. V was cut by 5 bases and J by 2 bases, with 16 bases left in between. Per the germline V gene, CDR1 is SGHVS and CDR2 is FQNEAQ. This CDR3 contains 16 residues.

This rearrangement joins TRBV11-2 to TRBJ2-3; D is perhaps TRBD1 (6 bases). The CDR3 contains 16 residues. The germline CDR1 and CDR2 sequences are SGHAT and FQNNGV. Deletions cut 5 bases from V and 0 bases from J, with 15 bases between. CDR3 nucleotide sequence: TGTGCCAGCAGCGGGAAAGGACAGTTTAGCACAGATACGCAGTATTTT. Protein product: CASSGKGQFSTDTQYF.

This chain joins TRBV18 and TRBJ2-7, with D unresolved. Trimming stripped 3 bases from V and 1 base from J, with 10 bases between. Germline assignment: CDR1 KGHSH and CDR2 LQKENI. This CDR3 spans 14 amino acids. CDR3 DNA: TGTGCCAGCTCACCCCCGGTTGGTTCCTACGAGCAGTACTTC. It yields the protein CASSPPVGSYEQYF.

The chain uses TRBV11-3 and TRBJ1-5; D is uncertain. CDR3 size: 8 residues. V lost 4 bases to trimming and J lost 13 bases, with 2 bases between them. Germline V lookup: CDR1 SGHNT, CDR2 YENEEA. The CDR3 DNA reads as TGTGCCAGCAGCTGTCAGCATTTT. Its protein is CASSCQHF. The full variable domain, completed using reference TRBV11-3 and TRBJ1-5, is EAGVVQSPRYKIIEKKQPVAFWCNPISGHNTLYWYLQNLGQGPELLIRYENEEAVDDSQLPKDRFSAERLKGVDSTLKIQPAELGDSAVYLCASSCQHFGDGTRLSIL.

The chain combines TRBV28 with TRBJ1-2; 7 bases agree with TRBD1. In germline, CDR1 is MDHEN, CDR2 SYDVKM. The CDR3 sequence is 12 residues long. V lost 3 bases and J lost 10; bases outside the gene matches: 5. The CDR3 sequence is CASSFLQGDYTF. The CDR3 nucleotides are TGTGCCAGCAGTTTCCTCCAGGGGGACTACACCTTC.

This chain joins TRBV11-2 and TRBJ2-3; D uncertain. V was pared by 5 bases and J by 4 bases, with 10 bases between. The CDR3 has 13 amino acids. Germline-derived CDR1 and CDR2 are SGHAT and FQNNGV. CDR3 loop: CASSPLYSDTQYF. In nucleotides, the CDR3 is TGTGCCAGCAGCCCCCTTTACTCAGATACGCAGTATTTT. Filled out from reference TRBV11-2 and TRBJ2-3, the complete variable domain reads EAGVAQSPRYKIIEKRQSVAFWCNPISGHATLYWYQQILGQGPKLLIQFQNNGVVDDSQLPKDRFSAERLKGVDSTLKIQPAKLEDSAVYLCASSPLYSDTQYFGPGTRLTVL.

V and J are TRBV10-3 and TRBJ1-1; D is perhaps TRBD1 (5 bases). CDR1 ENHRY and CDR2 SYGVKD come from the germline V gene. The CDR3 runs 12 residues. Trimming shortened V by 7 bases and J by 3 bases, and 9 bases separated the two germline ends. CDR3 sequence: CAIKGGDTEAFF. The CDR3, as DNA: TGTGCCATCAAAGGAGGGGACACTGAAGCTTTCTTT.

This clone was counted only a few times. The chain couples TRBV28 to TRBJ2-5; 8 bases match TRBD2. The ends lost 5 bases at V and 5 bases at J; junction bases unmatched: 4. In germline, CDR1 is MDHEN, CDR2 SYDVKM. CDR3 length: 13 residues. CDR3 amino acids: CASSQGLVETQYF. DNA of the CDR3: TGTGCCAGCAGTCAGGGACTAGTTGAGACCCAGTACTTC.

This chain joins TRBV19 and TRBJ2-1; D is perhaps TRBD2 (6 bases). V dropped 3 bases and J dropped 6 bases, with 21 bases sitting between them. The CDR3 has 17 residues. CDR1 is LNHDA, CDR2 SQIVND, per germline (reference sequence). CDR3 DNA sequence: TGTGCCAGTAGTATTAGGAGATCTGCGGGAAGGAGCAATGAGCAGTTCTTC. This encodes CASSIRRSAGRSNEQFF.

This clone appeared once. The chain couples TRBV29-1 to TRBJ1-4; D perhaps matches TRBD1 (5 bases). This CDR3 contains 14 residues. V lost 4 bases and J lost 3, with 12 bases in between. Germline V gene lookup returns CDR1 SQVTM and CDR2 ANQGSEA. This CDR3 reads CSVVYRSPNEKLFF. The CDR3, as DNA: TGCAGCGTTGTTTACAGGTCCCCTAATGAAAAACTGTTTTTT.

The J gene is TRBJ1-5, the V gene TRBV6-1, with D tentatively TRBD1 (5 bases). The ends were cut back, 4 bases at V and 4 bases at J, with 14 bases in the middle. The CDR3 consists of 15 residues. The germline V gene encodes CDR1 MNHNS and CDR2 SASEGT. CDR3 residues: CASSGQGGANQPQHF. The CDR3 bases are TGTGCCAGCAGTGGCCAGGGAGGGGCTAATCAGCCCCAGCATTTT.

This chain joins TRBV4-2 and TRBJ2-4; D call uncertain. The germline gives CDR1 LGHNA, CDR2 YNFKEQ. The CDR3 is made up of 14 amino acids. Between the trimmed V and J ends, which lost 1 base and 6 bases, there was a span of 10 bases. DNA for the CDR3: TGTGCCAGCAGCCAAGGGACCGAAAGAAACATTCAGTACTTC. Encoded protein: CASSQGTERNIQYF.

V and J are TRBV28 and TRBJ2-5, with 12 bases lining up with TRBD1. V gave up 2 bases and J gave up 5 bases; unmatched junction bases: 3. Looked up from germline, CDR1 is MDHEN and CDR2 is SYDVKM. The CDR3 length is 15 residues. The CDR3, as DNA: TGTGCCAGCAGTTTAATGGGACAGGGGGCGGAGACCCAGTACTTC. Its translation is CASSLMGQGAETQYF. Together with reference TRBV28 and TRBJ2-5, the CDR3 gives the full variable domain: DVKVTQSSRYLVKRTGEKVFLECVQDMDHENMFWYRQDPGLGLRLIYFSYDVKMKEKGDIPEGYSVSREKKERFSLILESASTNQTSMYLCASSLMGQGAETQYFGPGTRLLVL.

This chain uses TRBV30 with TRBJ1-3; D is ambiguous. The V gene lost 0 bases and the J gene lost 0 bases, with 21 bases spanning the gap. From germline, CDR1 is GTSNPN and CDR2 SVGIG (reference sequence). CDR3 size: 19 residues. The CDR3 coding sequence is TGTGCCTGGAGTGTACAAGTCAGCCCTTTTAGGGCCTCTGGAAACACCATATATTTT. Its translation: CAWSVQVSPFRASGNTIYF. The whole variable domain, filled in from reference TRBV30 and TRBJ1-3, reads SQTIHQWPATLVQPVGSPLSLECTVEGTSNPNLYWYRQAAGRGLQLLFYSVGIGQISSEVPQNLSASRPQDRQFILSSKKLLLSDSGFYLCAWSVQVSPFRASGNTIYFGEGSWLTVV.

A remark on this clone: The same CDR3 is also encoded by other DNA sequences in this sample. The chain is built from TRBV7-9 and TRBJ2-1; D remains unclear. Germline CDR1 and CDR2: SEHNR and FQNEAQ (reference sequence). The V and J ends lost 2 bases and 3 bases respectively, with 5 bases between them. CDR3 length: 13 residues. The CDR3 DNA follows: TGTGCCAGCAGCTTACTTGGCTACAATGAGCAGTTCTTC. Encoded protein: CASSLLGYNEQFF.

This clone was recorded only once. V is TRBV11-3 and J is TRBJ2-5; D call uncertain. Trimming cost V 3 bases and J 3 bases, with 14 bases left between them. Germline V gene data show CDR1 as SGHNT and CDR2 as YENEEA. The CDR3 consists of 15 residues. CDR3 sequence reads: CASSFAAVREETQYF. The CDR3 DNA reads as TGTGCCAGCAGCTTTGCGGCCGTCCGGGAAGAGACCCAGTACTTC.

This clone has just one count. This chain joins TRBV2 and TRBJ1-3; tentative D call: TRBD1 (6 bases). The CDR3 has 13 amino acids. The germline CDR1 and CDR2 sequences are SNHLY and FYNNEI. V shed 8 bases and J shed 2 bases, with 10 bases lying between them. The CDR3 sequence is CASVQGAGNTIYF. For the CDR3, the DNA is TGTGCCAGCGTACAGGGTGCTGGAAACACCATATATTTT.

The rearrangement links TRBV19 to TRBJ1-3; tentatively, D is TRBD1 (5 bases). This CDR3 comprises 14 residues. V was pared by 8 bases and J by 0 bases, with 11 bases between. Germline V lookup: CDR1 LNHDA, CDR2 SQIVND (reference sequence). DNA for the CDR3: TGTGCCAGTGGGGGTGGTCTCTCTGGAAACACCATATATTTT. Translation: CASGGGLSGNTIYF.